One and the same sample provided the 30 T cell receptor beta chains below, sequenced in a study of regulatory T cells in long-lasting Graves disease. As to time point: newly diagnosed GD, antithyroid drugs for less than 3 months. PBMCs were the source of the RNA used for TCR sequencing. CDR3-region Arm-PCR and iRepertoire HTBI primers produced the TCR beta libraries. From the multiplex PCR reads, TCRdb called clonotypes with MiXCR, one entry per CDR3 protein. This sample has about 200,000 distinct CDR3 sequences, with 15% to 20% found just once. A further study also used this sample, focusing on T cells in Graves' hyperthyroidism and ophthalmopathy.

This sample comprised peripheral blood mononuclear cells (PBMCs), obtained at new diagnosis, from a patient treated with antithyroid drugs. Receptor source: a woman aged 30 to 39 with Graves disease.

This clonotype was found many times. The rearrangement links TRBV30 to TRBJ1-4; no firm D call. Trimming took off 4 bases at V and 8 bases at J, with 14 bases between the two ends. The germline gives CDR1 GTSNPN, CDR2 SVGIG (reference sequence). The CDR3 loop spans 13 amino acids. The DNA of the CDR3 is TGTGCCTGGATCTCTAATGTGGGAGAAAAACTGTTTTTT. Protein: CAWISNVGEKLFF. The full variable domain, with the rest looked up from reference TRBV30 and TRBJ1-4, is SQTIHQWPATLVQPVGSPLSLECTVEGTSNPNLYWYRQAAGRGLQLLFYSVGIGQISSEVPQNLSASRPQDRQFILSSKKLLLSDSGFYLCAWISNVGEKLFFGSGTQLSVL.

The sample holds many counts of this clonotype. The rearrangement links TRBV11-2 to TRBJ2-3, with TRBD2 matching 8 bases. The germline V gene has CDR1 SGHAT and CDR2 FQNNGV. The V segment lost 5 bases and the J segment 6 bases; nucleotides outside the gene matches: 13. CDR3 length: 16 amino acids. Here the CDR3 reads CASSPPGLDMSDTQYF. CDR3 nucleotide sequence: TGTGCCAGCAGCCCCCCGGGACTAGACATGTCGGATACGCAGTATTTT. Together with reference TRBV11-2 and TRBJ2-3, the CDR3 gives the full variable domain: EAGVAQSPRYKIIEKRQSVAFWCNPISGHATLYWYQQILGQGPKLLIQFQNNGVVDDSQLPKDRFSAERLKGVDSTLKIQPAKLEDSAVYLCASSPPGLDMSDTQYFGPGTRLTVL.

This clonotype was found many times. The V and J genes are TRBV6-1 and TRBJ2-7; perhaps TRBD2 as D (6 bases). CDR3 length: 13 residues. V lost 5 bases, J lost 1 base, and 9 bases lay in between. Germline CDR1 MNHNS, CDR2 SASEGT. CDR3 residues: CASSPEGSYEQYF. In DNA, the CDR3 is TGTGCCAGCAGTCCGGAGGGATCCTACGAGCAGTACTTC.

The chain has TRBV11-2 and TRBJ2-5; 8 nucleotides line up with TRBD1. The germline V gene has CDR1 SGHAT and CDR2 FQNNGV. The J segment lost 5 bases and the V segment lost 1 base, leaving 6 bases of the junction unmatched. This CDR3 comprises 15 residues. CDR3 DNA sequence: TGTGCCAGCAGCTTAGGCAGGGGGCGCGGGGAGACCCAGTACTTC. Amino acids: CASSLGRGRGETQYF.

Turning to this clonotype: This is likely an artifact of a read error, given a far larger clone one base away. This chain links TRBV12-3 or TRBV12-4 with TRBJ1-1, with D perhaps TRBD1 (5 bases). The CDR3 extends over 14 amino acids. Trimming cost V 6 bases and J 3 bases, with 14 bases left between them. The CDR3 loop is CASSPTGPHTEAFF. CDR3 DNA sequence: TGTGCCAGCAGCCCCACGGGACCGCACACTGAAGCTTTCTTT.

This clonotype was seen only a few times. The CDR3 bases are TGTGCCAGCACCTCCGGGACAGGGGTTAATGAGCAGTTCTTC. Translating it yields CASTSGTGVNEQFF. This chain uses TRBV6-2 or TRBV6-3 with TRBJ2-1, with 10 bases fitting TRBD1. Unmatched junction bases numbered 7, after V lost 7 bases and J lost 7 bases. Germline assignment: CDR1 MNHEY and CDR2 SVGEGT. The CDR3 length is 14 residues.

This clonotype was seen many times. This sequence joins TRBV2 and TRBJ2-7, with 8 bases aligning to TRBD2. Germline-derived CDR1 and CDR2 are SNHLY and FYNNEI. The CDR3 is 14 residues long. V was pared by 4 bases and J by 4 bases, with 6 bases of the junction left unmatched. Here the CDR3 reads CASSAVSGSYEQYF. Here the CDR3 DNA reads TGTGCCAGCAGTGCCGTGAGCGGGAGTTACGAGCAGTACTTC.

This clonotype was recorded only once. The chain recombines TRBV20-1 with TRBJ2-7; D perhaps matches TRBD2 (7 bases). This CDR3 region has 15 residues. Germline V gene data show CDR1 as DFQATT and CDR2 as SNEGSKA (reference sequence). V was cut by 3 bases and J by 0 bases, with 15 bases left in between. DNA of the CDR3: TGCAGTGCTAGTCGTACGCGGGGGCGCTCCTACGAGCAGTACTTC. Amino acid sequence: CSASRTRGRSYEQYF.

At least ten counts were recorded for this clonotype. This chain links TRBV2 with TRBJ2-2; weak D call: TRBD1 (5 bases). Per germline, CDR1 SNHLY and CDR2 FYNNEI. Trimming took off 0 bases at V and 3 bases at J, with 8 bases between the two ends. The CDR3 runs to 15 residues. CDR3 in amino acids: CASSEAGAYTGELFF. For the CDR3, the DNA is TGTGCCAGCAGTGAAGCAGGGGCATACACCGGGGAGCTGTTTTTT.

This clonotype was seen many times. The chain carries TRBV5-6 and TRBJ2-1, with 14 bases matching TRBD2. The CDR3 contains 18 residues. The V segment lost 2 bases and the J segment 7 bases; nucleotides outside the gene matches: 11. Germline CDR1 and CDR2: SGHDT and YYEEEE. The CDR3 protein is CASSFEFRTSGGRNEQFF. The CDR3 DNA reads as TGTGCCAGCAGCTTTGAATTCCGGACTAGCGGGGGGAGGAATGAGCAGTTCTTC.

There are many counts of this clonotype. This chain joins TRBV5-5 and TRBJ1-6; D unresolved. Germline CDR1 SGHKS, CDR2 YYEKEE (reference sequence). V lost 7 bases, J lost 10 bases, and 12 bases lay in between. CDR3 length: 12 amino acids. The DNA of the CDR3 is TGTGCCAGCGGAACCCCCTTATCACCCCTCCACTTT. This sequence encodes CASGTPLSPLHF.

This clonotype has a count of ten or more. V and J are TRBV12-5 and TRBJ1-5; 9 positions match TRBD1. The J segment lost 6 bases and the V segment lost 0 bases, leaving 6 bases of the junction unmatched. Germline CDR1 is LGHNT and CDR2 is FRNRAP. The CDR3 is 16 amino acids. CDR3 in amino acids: CASGLVSDRGSQPQHF. The CDR3 coding sequence is TGTGCTAGTGGTTTGGTCTCGGACAGGGGCAGTCAGCCCCAGCATTTT.

This clonotype was counted many times. V usage is TRBV30 and J usage is TRBJ1-5, with a tentative D call TRBD1 (6 bases). The CDR3 has 15 residues. V lost 3 bases, J lost 2 bases, and 14 bases lay in between. The V gene's germline CDR1 is GTSNPN and CDR2 SVGIG (reference sequence). CDR3 sequence: CAWSPGTSGNQPQHF. CDR3 in DNA: TGTGCCTGGAGCCCCGGGACATCGGGCAATCAGCCCCAGCATTTT.

This clonotype was seen ten or more times. The chain is built from TRBV20-1 and TRBJ2-7; 7 bases are shared with TRBD1. CDR1 is DFQATT and CDR2 is SNEGSKA in the germline V gene (reference sequence). With 5 bases clipped from V and 4 bases from J, the junction kept 11 bases outside the gene matches. The CDR3 has 14 residues. DNA of the CDR3: TGCAGTGCTGAGGGAGACAGGGCCGGATACGAGCAGTACTTC. It specifies CSAEGDRAGYEQYF.

This clonotype has a count of ten or more. This rearrangement joins TRBV7-8 to TRBJ1-5; D is ambiguous. Trimming left V 2 bases short and J 2 bases short, with 4 bases between. The CDR3 contains 13 residues. CDR1 is SGHVS and CDR2 is FQNEAQ in the germline V gene. This CDR3 reads CASSLPGNQPQHF. CDR3 DNA: TGTGCCAGCAGCTTACCAGGCAATCAGCCCCAGCATTTT. The full variable domain, with the rest looked up from reference TRBV7-8 and TRBJ1-5, is GAGVSQSPRYKVAKRGQDVALRCDPISGHVSLFWYQQALGQGPEFLTYFQNEAQLDKSGLPSDRFFAERPEGSVSTLKIQRTQQEDSAVYLCASSLPGNQPQHFGDGTRLSIL.

This clonotype was seen at least ten times. V gene TRBV30 combines with J gene TRBJ1-6, with D tentatively TRBD1 (6 bases). The CDR3 sequence is 13 residues long. Germline CDR1 GTSNPN, CDR2 SVGIG (reference sequence). V gave up 4 bases and J gave up 5 bases, with 9 bases separating them. The CDR3 DNA reads as TGTGCCTGGAACGGACAGCATAATTCACCCCTCCACTTT. Protein sequence: CAWNGQHNSPLHF.

This clonotype has a count of ten or more. This chain joins TRBV28 and TRBJ1-4; D unclear. V lost 2 bases and J 6 bases, leaving 4 bases between the germline ends. The CDR3 runs to 12 residues. Germline CDR1 MDHEN, CDR2 SYDVKM. The CDR3 DNA reads TGTGCCAGCAGTTTAACAGATGAAAAACTGTTTTTT. Its translation: CASSLTDEKLFF.

This clonotype showed up many times. The chain is built from TRBV9 and TRBJ2-2; the D gene is possibly TRBD1 (6 bases). Looked up from germline, CDR1 is SGDLS and CDR2 is YYNGEE. V was trimmed by 0 bases and J by 5 bases, leaving 14 bases between them. There are 16 residues in the CDR3. CDR3 sequence (DNA): TGTGCCAGCAGCGTAGCCCAGGGGATCAGGACCGGGGAGCTGTTTTTT. This codes for CASSVAQGIRTGELFF.

This clonotype came up a few times. The rearrangement links TRBV6-4 to TRBJ1-5, with D hard to call. V was pared by 4 bases and J by 7 bases, with 20 bases between. Germline lookup yields CDR1 MRHNA and CDR2 SNTAGT. The length of the CDR3 is 16 residues. As DNA, the CDR3 is TGTGCCAGCAGTGGGTGCCCGTCGGAAGGCCCCCAGCCCCAGCATTTT. It is translated as CASSGCPSEGPQPQHF.

This clonotype was found a few times. The J gene is TRBJ2-7, the V gene TRBV29-1, with D possibly matching TRBD1 (6 bases). CDR1 and CDR2 (germline): SQVTM, ANQGSEA. Trimming removed 7 bases at V and 5 bases at J, with 9 bases between. The CDR3 covers 10 residues. CDR3 residues: CSARGHEQYF. The CDR3 DNA reads TGCAGCGCCAGGGGCCACGAGCAGTACTTC.

Concerning this clonotype itself: A read error may account for a junction end that differs from germline. J is TRBJ2-5 and V is TRBV3-1, with 9 bases that match TRBD2. This CDR3 is 16 amino acids long. Germline V gene data show CDR1 as LGHDT and CDR2 as YNNKEL (reference sequence). This CDR3 is CASSQIGGRDQETQCF. The CDR3 DNA is TGTGCCAGCAGCCAAATAGGCGGGAGGGATCAAGAGACCCAGTGCTTC.

In its sample, this clonotype was seen many times. The chain joins TRBV11-2 to TRBJ1-5, with 9 bases matching TRBD1. Germline V gene lookup returns CDR1 SGHAT and CDR2 FQNNGV. The V and J ends lost 4 bases and 5 bases, in that order; junction bases with no gene match: 9. The CDR3 has 16 amino acids. The CDR3 sequence: CASSSSGTGLHQPQHF. In nucleotides, the CDR3 is TGTGCCAGCAGCTCCTCCGGGACAGGGCTCCATCAGCCCCAGCATTTT.

This clonotype was recorded many times. The chain is built from TRBV28 and TRBJ1-2; D remains ambiguous. V lost 3 bases to trimming and J lost 1 base, with 9 bases between them. Germline V gene sequence: CDR1 MDHEN, CDR2 SYDVKM. The CDR3 has 14 residues. This chain's CDR3 is CASSFARVNYGYTF. CDR3 DNA: TGTGCCAGCAGTTTCGCTCGCGTTAACTATGGCTACACCTTC.

The chain combines TRBV27 with TRBJ1-5; D may be TRBD1 (5 bases). V lost 6 bases to trimming and J lost 7 bases, with 16 bases between them. CDR1 and CDR2 from the germline V gene are MNHEY and SMNVEV (reference sequence). The CDR3 has 14 amino acids. The CDR3 DNA is TGTGCCAGCAGCTTAACAGGAAAGTTACAGCCCCAGCATTTT. Translating it yields CASSLTGKLQPQHF.

This clonotype was seen repeatedly, ten times or more. V gene TRBV12-3 or TRBV12-4 combines with J gene TRBJ2-2, with 8 bases matching TRBD1. V shed 3 bases and J 4 bases; nucleotides not matched to a gene: 4. CDR3 length: 15 amino acids. The CDR3 nucleotides are TGTGCCAGCAGTTTTCAGGGGGCGAGCACCGGGGAGCTGTTTTTT. It specifies CASSFQGASTGELFF.

This clonotype has a count of ten or more. The V call is TRBV5-1, the J call TRBJ2-7; D gene ambiguous. The CDR3 consists of 13 residues. Trimming pared 5 bases from V and 3 bases from J, leaving 12 bases between. Per the germline V gene, CDR1 is SGHRS and CDR2 is YFSETQ. This CDR3 reads CASSERANYEQYF. The CDR3 DNA reads TGCGCCAGCAGTGAAAGGGCAAACTACGAGCAGTACTTC.

The V call is TRBV2, the J call TRBJ1-4; D may be TRBD1 (6 bases). This CDR3 comprises 14 residues. Germline V CDR1 and CDR2: SNHLY, FYNNEI. V was cut by 2 bases and J by 8 bases, with 12 bases left in between. The CDR3 sequence: CASSESEGDEKLFF. The CDR3 nucleotides read TGTGCCAGCAGTGAATCTGAGGGGGACGAAAAACTGTTTTTT.

A word on this clonotype: A read error is the likely source, as a far larger clone sits one nucleotide away. V and J are TRBV12-3 or TRBV12-4 and TRBJ2-3; D ambiguous. This CDR3 spans 13 amino acids. V shed 5 bases and J shed 4 bases, with 10 bases lying between them. CDR3 protein: CASSVDYADTQYF. CDR3 bases: TGTGCCAGCAGTGTTGATTACGCAGATACGCAGTATTTT.

This clonotype appeared many times. The V gene is TRBV20-1, the J gene TRBJ2-7; D could derive from TRBD1 or TRBD2 (5 bases each). Germline V gene sequence: CDR1 DFQATT, CDR2 SNEGSKA (reference sequence). The CDR3 is made up of 18 amino acids. Trimming took off 0 bases at V and 4 bases at J, with 25 bases between the two ends. CDR3 loop: CSARDGTPGRSGIYEQYF. The CDR3 bases are TGCAGTGCTAGAGATGGGACCCCAGGACGGTCCGGCATTTACGAGCAGTACTTC.

Notes on this clonotype: Given a far larger clone just one base away, this is likely a sequencing read error. V gene TRBV7-9 combines with J gene TRBJ1-1; 10 nucleotides match TRBD1. The CDR3 is made up of 17 amino acids. Per germline, CDR1 SEHNR and CDR2 FQNEAQ (reference sequence). V lost 2 bases, J lost 5 bases, and 11 bases stayed unmatched. The CDR3 reads CASSLPLTGGRETEAFF. The CDR3 bases are TGTGCCAGCAGCTTACCACTGACAGGGGGCCGAGAGACTGAAGCTTTCTTT. Complete variable domain (other parts from reference TRBV7-9 and TRBJ1-1): DTGVSQNPRHKITKRGQNVTFRCDPISEHNRLYWYRQTLGQGPEFLTYFQNEAQLEKSRLLSDRFSAERPKGSFSTLEIQRTEQGDSAMYLCASSLPLTGGRETEAFFGQGTRLTVV.